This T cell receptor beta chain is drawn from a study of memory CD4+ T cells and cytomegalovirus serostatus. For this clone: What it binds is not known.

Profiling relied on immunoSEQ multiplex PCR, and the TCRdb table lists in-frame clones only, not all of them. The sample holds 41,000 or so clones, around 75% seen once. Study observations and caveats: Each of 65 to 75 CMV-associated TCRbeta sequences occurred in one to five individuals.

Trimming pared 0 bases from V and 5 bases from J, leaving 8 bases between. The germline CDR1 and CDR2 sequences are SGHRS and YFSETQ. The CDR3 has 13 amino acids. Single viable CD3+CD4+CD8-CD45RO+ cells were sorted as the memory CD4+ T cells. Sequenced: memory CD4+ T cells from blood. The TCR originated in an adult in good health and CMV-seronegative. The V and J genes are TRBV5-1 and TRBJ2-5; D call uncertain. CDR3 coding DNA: TGCGCCAGCAGCTTGGAGGGTAGGGAGACCCAGTACTTC. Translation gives CASSLEGRETQYF. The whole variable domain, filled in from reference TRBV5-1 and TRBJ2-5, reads KAGVTQTPRYLIKTRGQQVTLSCSPISGHRSVSWYQQTPGQGLQFLFEYFSETQRNKGNFPGRFSGRQFSNSRSEMNVSTLELGDSALYLCASSLEGRETQYFGPGTRLLVL.